This T cell receptor beta chain was captured by sequencing in a study of blood T cell repertoires in COVID-19. On the study more broadly: Samples representing acute and convalescent COVID-19 were sourced from the United States, Italy and Spain.

Trimming cost V 5 bases and J 7 bases; bases outside gene matches: 2. CDR1 is MDHEN, CDR2 SYDVKM, per germline. CDR3 size: 14 residues. Assay used: immunoSEQ multiplex PCR; TCRdb lists only in-frame clones, some missing. Of more than 250,000 clones listed, more than 75% were seen once; the top ten hold 1%. The V gene is TRBV28, the J gene TRBJ1-6, with 10 positions matching TRBD1. Input material: peripheral blood. This TCR was recovered from a man between 50 and 59 years old with active or convalescent COVID-19. The CDR3 bases are TGTGCCAGCAGTGGACAGGGGGAAAATTCACCCCTCCACTTT. This gives the protein CASSGQGENSPLHF.